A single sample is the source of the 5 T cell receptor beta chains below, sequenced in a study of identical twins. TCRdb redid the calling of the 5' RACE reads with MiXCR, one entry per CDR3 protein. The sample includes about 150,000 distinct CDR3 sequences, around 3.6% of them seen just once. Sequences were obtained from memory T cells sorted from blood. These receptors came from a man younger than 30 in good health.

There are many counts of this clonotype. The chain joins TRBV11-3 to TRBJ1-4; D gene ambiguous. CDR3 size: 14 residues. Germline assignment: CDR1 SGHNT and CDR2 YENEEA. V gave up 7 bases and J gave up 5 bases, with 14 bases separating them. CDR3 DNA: TGTGCCAGCACGATTTCAGGAGAGAATGAAAAACTGTTTTTT. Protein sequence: CASTISGENEKLFF.

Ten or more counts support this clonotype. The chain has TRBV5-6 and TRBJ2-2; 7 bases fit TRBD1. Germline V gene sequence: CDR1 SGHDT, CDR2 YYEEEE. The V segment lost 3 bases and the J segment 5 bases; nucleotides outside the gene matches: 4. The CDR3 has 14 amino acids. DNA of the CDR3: TGTGCCAGCAGCTACGACAGGGCTACCGGGGAGCTGTTTTTT. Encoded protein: CASSYDRATGELFF.

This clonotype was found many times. CDR3 in DNA: TGTGCCAGCAGTTTAAGAGGTCCGGGCTTAACGGAACTGTTTTTT. Residues: CASSLRGPGLTELFF. This chain uses TRBV12-3 or TRBV12-4 with TRBJ1-4; D is uncertain. V was trimmed by 2 bases and J by 12 bases, leaving 19 bases between them. CDR3 length equals 15 residues.

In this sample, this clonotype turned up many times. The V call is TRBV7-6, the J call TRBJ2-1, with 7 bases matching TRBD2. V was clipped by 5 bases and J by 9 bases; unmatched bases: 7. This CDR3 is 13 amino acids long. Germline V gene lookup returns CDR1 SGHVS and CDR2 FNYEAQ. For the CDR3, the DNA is TGTGCCAGCAGCGAAACCTGGGGGGGTGAGCAGTTCTTC. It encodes CASSETWGGEQFF.

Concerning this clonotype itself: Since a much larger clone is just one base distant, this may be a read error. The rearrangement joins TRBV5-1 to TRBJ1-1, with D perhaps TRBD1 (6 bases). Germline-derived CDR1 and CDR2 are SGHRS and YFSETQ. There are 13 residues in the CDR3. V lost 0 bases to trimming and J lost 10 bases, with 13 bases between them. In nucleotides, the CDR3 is TGCGCCAGCAGCTTGGAGGGGCAGGGGCTAGCTTTCTTT. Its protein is CASSLEGQGLAFF.